This record looks at one TCR beta chain sequence and its context. This clone was seen once. The specificity of this receptor is unknown. Base qualities are not provided; no much larger clone lies one nucleotide away. These data originate in a study of blood T cell repertoires in COVID-19 (dated by TCRdb to the early 2020s). About the investigation overall: Samples covering the acute and convalescent phases of COVID-19 were provided by collaborators in the United States, Italy and Spain. The prospective study material was composed of cDNA or gDNA derived from T cells, B-cell-depleted T cells, or PBMCs. The dataset comprised deeply sampled blood TCRbeta repertoires from subjects exposed to, actively infected with, or recovered from COVID-19. The repertoires were released in a freely available public database intended as a resource for research on the immune response to SARS-CoV-2. Samples were obtained from the ongoing ImmuneRACE study (first 160 participants) and from 1,200 or so subjects provided by 6 global collaborators. Sample metadata almost always included a de-identified subject ID, COVID-19 status, age in years and sex. HLA class I and class II types, where available, came from metadata supplied by the sample provider rather than from assay-based typing. General conclusions and limits of the study: Clinical and demographic metadata were provided uncurated, with the amount varying by source and participant.

TCRbeta CDR3 regions were amplified from genomic DNA using the immunoSEQ Assay, a bias-controlled multiplex PCR. The paper's processing steps were these. Within the assay, amplification of reference gene primers was used to estimate how many nucleated cells each sample contained. To quantify the absolute abundance of each unique TCRbeta CDR3 rearrangement, sequence reads were collapsed and filtered. For each sample, productive Simpson clonality was calculated by taking the square root of Simpson's diversity index across productive rearrangements. The source is immuneACCESS, and TCRdb retained only in-frame sequences with V and J called. Part of the clones is not carried over; for the studies checked, unresolved V genes explain less than half of this, and the remainder is unexplained. Clone size and V and J calls were adopted from that table, with D and trimming inferred from the DNA. The sample records more than 75,000 clones, about four fifths of which are singletons. Clones ranked in the top ten supply approximately 12% of the sample.

The collaborating institutions used their own protocols to collect whole blood in K2EDTA tubes. For TCRbeta analysis, collaborators shipped samples as frozen whole blood, isolated PBMCs, or DNA extracted from either of those sample types. CDR1 and CDR2, per the germline V gene (reference sequence), are LNHDA and SQIVND. Trimming at the junction amounts to 9 bases on V and 5 bases on J, and the germline ends lie 10 bases apart. Including the terminal cysteine and phenylalanine, the CDR3 comprises 11 residues. Just CDR3 DNA is preserved here, 33 bases in frame from base 1. Sequencing was performed on peripheral blood. Rearrangement joined TRBV19 to TRBJ1-1, with the D gene not confidently named. The sequence was obtained from a human donor in a cohort sampled during active COVID-19. The base sequence is TGTGCCAGCGGGAGGTTGACTGAAGCTTTCTTT. Its translation is CASGRLTEAFF.